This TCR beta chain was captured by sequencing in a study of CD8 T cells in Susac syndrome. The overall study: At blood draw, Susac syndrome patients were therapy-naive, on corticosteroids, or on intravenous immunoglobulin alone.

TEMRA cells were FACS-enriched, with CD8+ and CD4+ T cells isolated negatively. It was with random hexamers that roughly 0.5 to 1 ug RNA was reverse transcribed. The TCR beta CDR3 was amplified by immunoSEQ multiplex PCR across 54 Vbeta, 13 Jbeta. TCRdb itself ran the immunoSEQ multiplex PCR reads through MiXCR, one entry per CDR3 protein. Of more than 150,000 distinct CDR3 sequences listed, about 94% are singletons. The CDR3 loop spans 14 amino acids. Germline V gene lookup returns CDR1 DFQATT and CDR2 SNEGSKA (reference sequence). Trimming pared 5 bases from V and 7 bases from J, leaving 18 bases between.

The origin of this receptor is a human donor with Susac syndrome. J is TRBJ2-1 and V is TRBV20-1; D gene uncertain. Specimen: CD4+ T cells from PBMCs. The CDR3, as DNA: TGCAGTGCTCTCTCCGGATTGGGTATTAATGAGCAGTTCTTC. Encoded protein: CSALSGLGINEQFF.